Below are 26 T cell receptor beta chains sequenced from a single sample in a study of CD8 T cells in ankylosing spondylitis (dated by TCRdb to between 2016 and 2019). Library construction relied on 5' RACE. TCRdb shows the sequencer as Illumina HiSeq 2500. TCRdb redid the processing of the public reads, applying fastp at Q25 and MiXCR, and retained in-frame beta chains. Each entry is one CDR3 protein sequence, shown with its most common DNA and genes. The sample profile shows approximately 200,000 distinct CDR3 sequences; 10% to 15% of them were found once. The ten top clones hold about 11% of the sample. The sample taken for sequencing was blood, either unsorted or a sorted T cell fraction (not recorded which). The receptors here all came from a female donor with ankylosing spondylitis or in good health (not recorded which).

This clonotype was recorded many times. This chain joins TRBV5-1 and TRBJ2-1; unclear D gene. The CDR3 totals 16 residues. The V gene lost 2 bases and the J gene lost 9 bases, with 21 bases spanning the gap. CDR1 is SGHRS and CDR2 is YFSETQ in the germline V gene. The CDR3 bases are TGCGCCAGCAGCTTCTACCGGGCAATCGAAATGGGTGAGCAGTTCTTC. Translation gives CASSFYRAIEMGEQFF.

This clonotype was seen a handful of times. The genes are TRBV15 and TRBJ2-1; no firm D call. This CDR3 comprises 13 residues. V was cut by 4 bases and J by 12 bases, with 16 bases left in between. Germline assignment: CDR1 LNHNV and CDR2 YYDKDF (reference sequence). The CDR3 region is CATSTSVGPGQFF. The CDR3 DNA reads TGTGCCACCAGCACAAGTGTCGGACCGGGGCAGTTCTTC.

This clonotype occurred many times. This rearrangement joins TRBV12-3 or TRBV12-4 to TRBJ2-7; D is unresolved. This CDR3 has 14 amino acids. V was clipped by 5 bases and J by 0 bases, with 11 bases between them. The CDR3 DNA reads as TGTGCCAGCAGTCGAGACGGTGCCTCCTACGAGCAGTACTTC. Its protein product is CASSRDGASYEQYF.

This clonotype was detected ten times or more. The V gene is TRBV5-1, the J gene TRBJ2-3; TRBD2 agrees at 7 bases. CDR3 length: 17 amino acids. The ends lost 0 bases at V and 1 base at J; junction bases unmatched: 8. The germline V gene encodes CDR1 SGHRS and CDR2 YFSETQ. The CDR3 bases are TGCGCCAGCAGCTTGGCCACGGCGGGAGCTCGCACAGATACGCAGTATTTT. It is translated as CASSLATAGARTDTQYF.

A single count supports this clonotype. This sequence joins TRBV28 and TRBJ1-1; D gene ambiguous. Trimming left V 3 bases short and J 9 bases short, with 14 bases between. The CDR3 consists of 13 residues. Germline values: CDR1 MDHEN, CDR2 SYDVKM. DNA of the CDR3: TGTGCCAGCAGTTTTGACCAGGTTCGCAAAGCTTTCTTT. Translating gives CASSFDQVRKAFF.

This clonotype was picked up many times. The V gene is TRBV13, the J gene TRBJ1-1; D gene ambiguous. V was cut by 5 bases and J by 1 base, with 11 bases left in between. Germline-derived CDR1 and CDR2 are PRHDT and FYEKMQ (reference sequence). The CDR3 sequence is 14 residues long. The CDR3 protein is CASSPSRGNTEAFF. CDR3 bases: TGTGCCAGCAGCCCAAGCCGGGGGAACACTGAAGCTTTCTTT.

This clonotype appeared a few times. The CDR3 nucleotides read TGTGCCAGCAGCCAAGTTTCCGGGACTAGCAGCTACAATGAGCAGTTCTTC. Residues: CASSQVSGTSSYNEQFF. This rearrangement joins TRBV3-1 to TRBJ2-1; 9 bases agree with TRBD2. The V segment lost 1 base and the J segment 3 bases; nucleotides outside the gene matches: 7. Per the germline V gene, CDR1 is LGHDT and CDR2 is YNNKEL (reference sequence). The CDR3 has 17 amino acids.

This clonotype was counted only a few times. This rearrangement joins TRBV7-2 to TRBJ1-3; possible D gene TRBD1, 6 bases. V gave up 6 bases and J gave up 4 bases, with 10 bases separating them. Germline V gives CDR1 SGHTA, CDR2 FQGNSA. The CDR3 totals 13 residues. CDR3 DNA: TGTGCCAGCAGAGGGGGGCCCGGAAACACCATATATTTT. This codes for CASRGGPGNTIYF. Together with reference TRBV7-2 and TRBJ1-3, the CDR3 gives the full variable domain: GAGVSQSPSNKVTEKGKDVELRCDPISGHTALYWYRQSLGQGLEFLIYFQGNSAPDKSGLPSDRFSAERTGGSVSTLTIQRTQQEDSAVYLCASRGGPGNTIYFGEGSWLTVV.

This clonotype appeared many times. This chain uses TRBV2 with TRBJ1-2, with D unresolved. CDR1 and CDR2 from the germline V gene are SNHLY and FYNNEI. This CDR3 comprises 12 residues. Trimming stripped 6 bases from V and 8 bases from J, with 13 bases between. CDR3 amino acids: CASSQRSHGYTF. The CDR3 DNA reads TGTGCCAGCAGCCAACGGTCCCACGGCTACACCTTC. Complete variable domain (other parts from reference TRBV2 and TRBJ1-2): EPEVTQTPSHQVTQMGQEVILRCVPISNHLYFYWYRQILGQKVEFLVSFYNNEISEKSEIFDDQFSVERPDGSNFTLKIRSTKLEDSAMYFCASSQRSHGYTFGSGTRLTVV.

This clonotype was seen at least ten times. The DNA for the CDR3 is TGTGCCAGCACCGACAGTAGCTCCTACAATGAGCAGTTCTTC. Translated, it gives CASTDSSSYNEQFF. The chain has TRBV14 and TRBJ2-1, with D perhaps TRBD1 (5 bases). The CDR3 runs 14 residues. V was shortened by 7 bases and J by 0 bases, with 10 bases between the two germline ends. Germline CDR1 SGHDN, CDR2 FVKESK.

This clonotype was detected many times. The V gene is TRBV6-2 or TRBV6-3, the J gene TRBJ1-5; D is ambiguous. Between the trimmed V and J ends, which lost 0 bases and 6 bases, there was a span of 9 bases. Germline CDR1 reads MNHEY; CDR2 reads SVGEGT. The CDR3 is made up of 14 amino acids. The CDR3 DNA reads TGTGCCAGCAGTTACTCCGCGGGCCCTCAGCCCCAGCATTTT. It is translated as CASSYSAGPQPQHF.

Regarding this clonotype: This may be a read error, as it is one base from a much larger clone. The V and J genes are TRBV7-9 and TRBJ1-2; D gene uncertain. The CDR3 is 14 residues long. Per the germline V gene, CDR1 is SEHNR and CDR2 is FQNEAQ (reference sequence). V was trimmed by 2 bases and J by 4 bases, leaving 11 bases between them. This CDR3 reads CASSLTNGPYGYTF. As DNA, the CDR3 is TGTGCCAGCAGCTTAACGAACGGACCCTATGGCTACACCTTC.

This clonotype appeared many times. The chain is built from TRBV15 and TRBJ2-1; D not resolved. The germline gives CDR1 LNHNV, CDR2 YYDKDF (reference sequence). This CDR3 spans 14 amino acids. With 6 bases removed from V and 6 bases from J, the gap between germline ends came to 15 bases. CDR3 region: CATRALIHLNEQFF. The CDR3 bases are TGTGCCACCAGAGCCCTCATACATCTCAATGAGCAGTTCTTC.

This clonotype has a count of ten or more. The rearrangement joins TRBV24-1 to TRBJ2-2; D uncertain. Trimming cost V 4 bases and J 1 base, with 6 bases left between them. The germline V gene has CDR1 KGHDR and CDR2 SFDVKD. The CDR3 totals 14 residues. The CDR3 bases are TGTGCCACCAGTGAGCACAGGAACACCGGGGAGCTGTTTTTT. Residues: CATSEHRNTGELFF.

The chain is built from TRBV16 and TRBJ2-1; D gene ambiguous. Germline CDR1 reads KGHSY; CDR2 reads FQNENV. This CDR3 is 14 amino acids long. With 1 base removed from V and 0 bases from J, the gap between germline ends came to 4 bases. CDR3 nucleotides: TGTGCCAGCAGCCAATTTTACTCCTACAATGAGCAGTTCTTC. Protein sequence: CASSQFYSYNEQFF. The full variable domain, its missing parts supplied by reference TRBV16 and TRBJ2-1, is GEEVAQTPKHLVRGEGQKAKLYCAPIKGHSYVFWYQQVLKNEFKFLISFQNENVFDETGMPKERFSAKCLPNSPCSLEIQATKLEDSAVYFCASSQFYSYNEQFFGPGTRLTVL.

V is TRBV5-1 and J is TRBJ2-7, with D tentatively TRBD1 or TRBD2 (6 bases each). This CDR3 region has 17 residues. The germline V gene has CDR1 SGHRS and CDR2 YFSETQ. Trimming removed 3 bases at V and 0 bases at J, with 19 bases between. CDR3 loop: CASSSYPGAEGSYEQYF. The CDR3 DNA reads TGCGCCAGCAGCTCTTATCCGGGGGCCGAGGGCTCCTACGAGCAGTACTTC.

This clonotype was detected ten times or more. This rearrangement joins TRBV7-2 to TRBJ2-5, with 7 bases aligning to TRBD2. The V gene's germline CDR1 is SGHTA and CDR2 FQGNSA. CDR3 length equals 14 residues. With V trimmed by 0 bases and J by 5 bases, 3 bases remained unmatched. CDR3 DNA: TGTGCCAGCAGCTTAGCTGCGGGAGTTGAGACCCAGTACTTC. Translation gives CASSLAAGVETQYF.

This clonotype was seen at least ten times. The gene calls are TRBV20-1 and TRBJ2-7, with D uncertain. Per germline, CDR1 DFQATT and CDR2 SNEGSKA (reference sequence). The CDR3 runs to 11 residues. Trimming removed 3 bases from V and 3 bases from J, with 6 bases in between. The CDR3 here is CSASRGYEQYF. CDR3 DNA: TGCAGTGCTAGTCGCGGCTACGAGCAGTACTTC.

This clonotype was seen ten or more times. CDR3 DNA: TGCAGTGCTATTGCGGTGTCCTACAATGAGCAGTTCTTC. Amino acid sequence: CSAIAVSYNEQFF. V and J are TRBV20-1 and TRBJ2-1, with D uncertain. Germline V gene sequence: CDR1 DFQATT, CDR2 SNEGSKA (reference sequence). The CDR3 is 13 amino acids. V was clipped by 4 bases and J by 1 base, with 8 bases between them.

In this sample, this clonotype turned up a few times. The chain carries TRBV11-3 and TRBJ2-1, with TRBD2 matching over 10 bases. Germline CDR1 and CDR2: SGHNT and YENEEA. This CDR3 is 16 amino acids long. The trim removed 4 bases at V and 8 bases at J, leaving 11 bases unmatched. This CDR3 reads CASSSPRTSGPDEQFF. The CDR3 DNA is TGTGCCAGCAGCTCCCCAAGGACTAGCGGACCCGATGAGCAGTTCTTC.

This clonotype has a count of ten or more. The genes are TRBV14 and TRBJ2-3, with D possibly matching TRBD2 (6 bases). V shed 0 bases and J shed 2 bases, with 12 bases lying between them. The CDR3 runs to 16 residues. Per germline, CDR1 SGHDN and CDR2 FVKESK. CDR3 bases: TGTGCCAGCAGCCAAGATCGTAGCGGACACACAGATACGCAGTATTTT. This gives the protein CASSQDRSGHTDTQYF.

This clonotype was found many times. This chain's CDR3 is CASSSDRGVIAFF. The CDR3 DNA sequence: TGTGCCAGCAGCTCCGACAGGGGGGTAATAGCTTTCTTT. The chain carries TRBV7-9 and TRBJ1-1; TRBD1 agrees at 9 bases. The ends lost 4 bases at V and 10 bases at J; junction bases unmatched: 7. The CDR3 is made up of 13 amino acids. Germline CDR1 reads SEHNR; CDR2 reads FQNEAQ (reference sequence).

In its sample, this clonotype was seen a few times. The CDR3 coding sequence is TGTGCCAGCGGCTTAGGGCCTAGCTCCTACGAGCAGTACTTC. It encodes CASGLGPSSYEQYF. The V and J genes are TRBV28 and TRBJ2-7; D remains unclear. The CDR3 runs to 14 residues. Germline CDR1 MDHEN, CDR2 SYDVKM. V was clipped by 8 bases and J by 0 bases, with 14 bases between them.

This clonotype was observed many times. The chain recombines TRBV29-1 with TRBJ1-4; D is perhaps TRBD1 (6 bases). Germline V gives CDR1 SQVTM, CDR2 ANQGSEA. The CDR3 runs 16 residues. CDR3 sequence: CSVTGAEPSTNEKLFF. CDR3 DNA: TGCAGTGTCACGGGGGCAGAACCCTCAACTAATGAAAAACTGTTTTTT. Complete variable domain (other parts from reference TRBV29-1 and TRBJ1-4): SAVISQKPSRDICQRGTSLTIQCQVDSQVTMMFWYRQQPGQSLTLIATANQGSEATYESGFVIDKFPISRPNLTFSTLTVSNMSPEDSSIYLCSVTGAEPSTNEKLFFGSGTQLSVL.

This clonotype was counted a few times. V is TRBV9 and J is TRBJ2-3; D ambiguous. Deletions cut 0 bases from V and 4 bases from J, with 9 bases between. CDR1 and CDR2 from the germline V gene are SGDLS and YYNGEE. CDR3 size: 14 residues. The chain's CDR3 is CASSVETVADTQYF. CDR3 in DNA: TGTGCCAGCAGCGTAGAGACGGTTGCAGATACGCAGTATTTT.

The sample holds many counts of this clonotype. The V and J genes are TRBV12-3 or TRBV12-4 and TRBJ2-5, with 7 nucleotides matching TRBD1. The CDR3 contains 16 residues. The J segment lost 4 bases and the V segment lost 6 bases, leaving 14 bases of the junction unmatched. In DNA form, the CDR3 reads TGTGCCAGCAGGCCCCGGGGATCTCGGACAGGAGAGACCCAGTACTTC. Translated, it gives CASRPRGSRTGETQYF.